This TCR beta chain originates from a study of CD8 T cells in Susac syndrome. The authors reverse transcribed about 0.5 to 1 ug RNA with random hexamers. TCRdb processed the immunoSEQ multiplex PCR reads anew with MiXCR; each CDR3 protein has one entry. This sample yields about 210,000 distinct CDR3 sequences, of which 95% are seen a single time; about 0.088% belongs to the top ten. V lost 1 base to trimming and J lost 12 bases; unmatched junction nucleotides: 12. Germline V gives CDR1 SGHDN, CDR2 FVKESK. This CDR3 contains 14 residues. Sequences were obtained from CD4+ T cells from PBMCs. This clonotype originated in a human donor with multiple sclerosis. This chain connects TRBV14 to TRBJ2-7, with 7 bases aligning to TRBD2. CDR3 residues: CASSQVGGTRSPYF. CDR3 coding DNA: TGTGCCAGCAGCCAAGTGGGGGGGACCAGATCCCCGTACTTC.